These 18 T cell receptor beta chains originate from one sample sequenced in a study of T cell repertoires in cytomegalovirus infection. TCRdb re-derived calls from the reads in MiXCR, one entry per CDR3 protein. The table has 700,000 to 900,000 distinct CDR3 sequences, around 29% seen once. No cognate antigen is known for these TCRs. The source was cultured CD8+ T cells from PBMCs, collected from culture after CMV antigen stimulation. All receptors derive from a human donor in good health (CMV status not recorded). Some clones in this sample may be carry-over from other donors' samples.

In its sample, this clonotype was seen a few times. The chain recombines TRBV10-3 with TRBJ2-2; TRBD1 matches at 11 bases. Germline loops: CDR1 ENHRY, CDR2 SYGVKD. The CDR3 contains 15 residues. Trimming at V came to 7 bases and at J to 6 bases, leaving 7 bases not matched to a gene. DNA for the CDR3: TGTGCCATCATCCCGGGACAGGGGGTAGCCGGGGAGCTGTTTTTT. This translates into CAIIPGQGVAGELFF.

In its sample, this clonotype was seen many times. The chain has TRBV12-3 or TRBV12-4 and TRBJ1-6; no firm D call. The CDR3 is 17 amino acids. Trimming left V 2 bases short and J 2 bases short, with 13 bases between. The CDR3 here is CASSLTTVKTYNSPLHF. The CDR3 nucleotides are TGTGCCAGCAGTTTAACAACAGTTAAGACCTATAATTCACCCCTCCACTTT.

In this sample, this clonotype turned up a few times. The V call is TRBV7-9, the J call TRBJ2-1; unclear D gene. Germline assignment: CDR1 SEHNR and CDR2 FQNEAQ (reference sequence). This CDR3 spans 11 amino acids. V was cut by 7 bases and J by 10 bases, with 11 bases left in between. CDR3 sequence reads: CASTLAGEQFF. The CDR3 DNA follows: TGTGCCAGCACCCTTGCCGGGGAGCAGTTCTTC.

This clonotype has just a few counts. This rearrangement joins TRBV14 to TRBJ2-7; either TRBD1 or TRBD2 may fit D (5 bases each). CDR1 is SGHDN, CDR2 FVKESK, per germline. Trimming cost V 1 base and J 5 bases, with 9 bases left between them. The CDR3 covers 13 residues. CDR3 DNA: TGTGCCAGCAGCCAAGGGGGGACGGACGAGCAGTACGTC. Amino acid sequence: CASSQGGTDEQYV.

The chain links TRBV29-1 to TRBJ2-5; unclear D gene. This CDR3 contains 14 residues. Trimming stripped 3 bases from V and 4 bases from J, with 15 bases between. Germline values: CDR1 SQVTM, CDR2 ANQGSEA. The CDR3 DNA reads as TGCAGCGTTGAGGACCGTCTGACTTTAGAGACCCAGTACTTC. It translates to CSVEDRLTLETQYF.

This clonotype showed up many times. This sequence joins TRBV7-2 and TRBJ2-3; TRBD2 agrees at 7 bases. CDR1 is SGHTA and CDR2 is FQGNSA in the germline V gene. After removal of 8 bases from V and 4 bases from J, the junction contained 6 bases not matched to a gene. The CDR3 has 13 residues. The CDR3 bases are TGTGCCAGCGGATGGGGGGGGGCAGATACGCAGTATTTT. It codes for CASGWGGADTQYF.

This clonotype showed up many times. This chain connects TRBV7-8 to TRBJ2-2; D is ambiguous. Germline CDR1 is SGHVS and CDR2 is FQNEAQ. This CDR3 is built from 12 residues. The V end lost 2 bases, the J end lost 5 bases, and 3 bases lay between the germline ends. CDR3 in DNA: TGTGCCAGCAGCTTAATGACCGGGGAGCTGTTTTTT. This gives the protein CASSLMTGELFF.

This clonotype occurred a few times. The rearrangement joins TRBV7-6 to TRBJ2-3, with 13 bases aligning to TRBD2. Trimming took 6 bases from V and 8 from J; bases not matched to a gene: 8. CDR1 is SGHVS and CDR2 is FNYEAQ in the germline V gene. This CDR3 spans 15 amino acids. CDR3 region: CASSATSGGAGTQYF. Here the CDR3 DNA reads TGTGCCAGCAGTGCTACTAGCGGGGGGGCTGGTACGCAGTATTTT.

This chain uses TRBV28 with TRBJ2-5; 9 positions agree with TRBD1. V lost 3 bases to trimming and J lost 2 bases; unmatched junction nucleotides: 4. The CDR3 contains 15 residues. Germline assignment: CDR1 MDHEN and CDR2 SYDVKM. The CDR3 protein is CASSLFDRGQETQYF. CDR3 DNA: TGTGCCAGCAGTTTGTTCGACAGGGGGCAAGAGACCCAGTACTTC.

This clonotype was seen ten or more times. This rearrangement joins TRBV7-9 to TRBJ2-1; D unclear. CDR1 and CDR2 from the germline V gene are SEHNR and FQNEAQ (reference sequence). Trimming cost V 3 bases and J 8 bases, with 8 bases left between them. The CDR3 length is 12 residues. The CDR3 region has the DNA TGTGCCAGCAGCTTCAACTGGGATGAGCAGTTCTTC. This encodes CASSFNWDEQFF. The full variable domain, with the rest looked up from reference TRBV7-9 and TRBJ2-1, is DTGVSQNPRHKITKRGQNVTFRCDPISEHNRLYWYRQTLGQGPEFLTYFQNEAQLEKSRLLSDRFSAERPKGSFSTLEIQRTEQGDSAMYLCASSFNWDEQFFGPGTRLTVL.

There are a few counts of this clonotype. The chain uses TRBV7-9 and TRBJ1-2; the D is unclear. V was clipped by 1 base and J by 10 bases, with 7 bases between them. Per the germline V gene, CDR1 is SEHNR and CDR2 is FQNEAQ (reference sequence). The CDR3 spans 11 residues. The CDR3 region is CASSLGEDYTF. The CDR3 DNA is TGTGCCAGCAGCTTAGGAGAGGACTACACCTTC.

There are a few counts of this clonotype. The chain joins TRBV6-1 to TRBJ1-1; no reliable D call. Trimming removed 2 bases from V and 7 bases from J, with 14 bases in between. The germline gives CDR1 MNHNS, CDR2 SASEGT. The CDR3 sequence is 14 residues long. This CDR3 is CASSESLAGDEAFF. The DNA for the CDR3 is TGTGCCAGCAGTGAATCTCTGGCAGGTGATGAAGCTTTCTTT.

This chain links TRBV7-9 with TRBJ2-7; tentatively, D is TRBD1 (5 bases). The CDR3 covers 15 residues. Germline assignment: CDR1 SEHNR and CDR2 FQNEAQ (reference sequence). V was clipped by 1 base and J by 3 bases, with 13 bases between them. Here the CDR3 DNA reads TGTGCCAGCAGCTTAGTACGGCAGGGCGACTACGAGCAGTACTTC. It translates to CASSLVRQGDYEQYF.

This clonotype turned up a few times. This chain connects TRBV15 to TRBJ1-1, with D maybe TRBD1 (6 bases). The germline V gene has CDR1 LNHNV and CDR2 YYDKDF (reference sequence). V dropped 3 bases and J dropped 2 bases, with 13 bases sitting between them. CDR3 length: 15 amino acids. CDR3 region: CATSSSWTVNTEAFF. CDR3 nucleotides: TGTGCCACCAGCAGTTCGTGGACAGTAAACACTGAAGCTTTCTTT. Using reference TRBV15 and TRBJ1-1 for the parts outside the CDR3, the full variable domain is DAMVIQNPRYQVTQFGKPVTLSCSQTLNHNVMYWYQQKSSQAPKLLFHYYDKDFNNEADTPDNFQSRRPNTSFCFLDIRSPGLGDTAMYLCATSSSWTVNTEAFFGQGTRLTVV.

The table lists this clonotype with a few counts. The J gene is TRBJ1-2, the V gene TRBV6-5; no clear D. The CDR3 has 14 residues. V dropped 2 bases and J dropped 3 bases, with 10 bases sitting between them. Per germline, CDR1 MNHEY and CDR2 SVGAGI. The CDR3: CASSYNSVDYGYTF. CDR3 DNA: TGTGCCAGCAGTTACAATTCGGTAGACTATGGCTACACCTTC.

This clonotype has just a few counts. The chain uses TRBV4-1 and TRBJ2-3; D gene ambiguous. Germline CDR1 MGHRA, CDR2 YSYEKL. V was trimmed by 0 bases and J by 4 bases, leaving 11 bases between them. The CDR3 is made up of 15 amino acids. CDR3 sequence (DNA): TGCGCCAGCAGCCAAGATTGGGGTTTCCCAGATACGCAGTATTTT. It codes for CASSQDWGFPDTQYF.

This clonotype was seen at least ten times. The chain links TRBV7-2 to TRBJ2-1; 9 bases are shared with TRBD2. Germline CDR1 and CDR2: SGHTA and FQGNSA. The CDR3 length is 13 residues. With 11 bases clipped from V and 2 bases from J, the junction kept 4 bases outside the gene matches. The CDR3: CAGSGGTYNEQFF. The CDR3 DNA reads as TGTGCCGGGAGCGGGGGGACCTACAATGAGCAGTTCTTC.

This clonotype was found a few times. CDR3: CASSYPQYRQFF. The CDR3 DNA follows: TGTGCCAGCAGTTACCCTCAATATCGGCAGTTCTTC. This sequence joins TRBV6-6 and TRBJ2-1; D gene uncertain. Germline V gives CDR1 MNHNY, CDR2 SVGAGI (reference sequence). The germline V and J ends were trimmed by 2 bases and 12 bases, with 11 bases remaining between them. This CDR3 spans 12 amino acids.